This T cell receptor beta chain was found in a study of blood T cell repertoires in COVID-19 (dated by TCRdb to 2018 to 2020). Some background on the complete study: Samples covering the acute and convalescent phases of COVID-19 were provided by collaborators in the United States, Italy and Spain. The prospective study material was composed of cDNA or gDNA derived from T cells, B-cell-depleted T cells, or PBMCs. Subjects who had been exposed to COVID-19, were actively infected with it, or had recovered from it provided the deeply sampled blood TCRbeta repertoires that made up the dataset. The repertoires were made available in a free public database intended to serve as a resource for research on the immune response to SARS-CoV-2. Samples were obtained from the ongoing ImmuneRACE study (first 160 participants) and from over 1,000 subjects provided by 6 global collaborators. Sample metadata almost always included a de-identified subject ID, COVID-19 status, age in years and sex. Where available, HLA class I and class II types were obtained from metadata supplied by the sample provider rather than from assay-based typing. Points the paper makes about the study in general: How much clinical and demographic metadata was included differed by source and by participant, and the metadata was provided uncurated.

About this clone itself: Its antigen is currently not known. Base-call qualities are not available, and no considerably larger clone is one nucleotide away.

The CDR3 sequence holds 13 residues, the cysteine and phenylalanine included. The CDR3 DNA has 39 bases and is translated from base 1. CDR1 and CDR2 are drawn from the germline V gene (reference sequence): MNHEY, SMNVEV. Trimming takes 2 bases from V and 3 bases from J, and the germline ends sit 8 bases apart. TCRbeta CDR3 regions were amplified from genomic DNA by means of the immunoSEQ Assay, a bias-controlled multiplex PCR. The authors' pipeline ran thus. Nucleated cell counts per sample were estimated from amplification of reference gene primers within the assay. To quantify the absolute abundance of each unique TCRbeta CDR3 rearrangement, sequence reads were collapsed and filtered. For each sample, productive Simpson clonality was calculated by taking the square root of Simpson's diversity index across productive rearrangements. TCRdb's version of the immuneACCESS table is confined to in-frame rearrangements and falls short of the full clone set. An unresolved V gene accounts for under half of the shortfall where checked; the remainder is of unknown origin. The V and J calls and clone size come from that table; D and trimming were worked out from the DNA. Present in this sample are 250,000 to 300,000 clones, over 75% of which were seen just once. 1.9% of the sample goes to the ten largest clones.

Enrolling through a virtual design, the prospective study's participants ranged in age from roughly 18 to 95 years and lived across approximately 25 United States geographic areas. In the prospective study, cohorts were assigned on the basis of participant-reported clinical history obtained from a screening survey and a study questionnaire. Recovered participants in ImmuneRACE Cohort 3 were defined as having two consecutive negative NP/OP PCR tests, clearance from a healthcare professional, or resolution of symptoms. Each participant in the prospective study had whole blood, serum and a nasopharyngeal or oropharyngeal swab collected by mobile phlebotomists. Prospective study participants could optionally give additional blood draws and questionnaires over an approximately two-month period. Blood samples from the prospective study were shipped frozen or at room temperature prior to DNA extraction.

The chain couples TRBV27 to TRBJ2-7; TRBD1 is a possible D gene, resting on 6 matching bases. The sequence was obtained from a woman in her 50s who had recovered from COVID-19. The specimen sequenced was PBMCs or T cells enriched from blood (not recorded which). Read as DNA, the sequence is TGTGCCAGCAGTTTACAGGGGAACTACGAGCAGTACTTC. Its amino acids are CASSLQGNYEQYF.